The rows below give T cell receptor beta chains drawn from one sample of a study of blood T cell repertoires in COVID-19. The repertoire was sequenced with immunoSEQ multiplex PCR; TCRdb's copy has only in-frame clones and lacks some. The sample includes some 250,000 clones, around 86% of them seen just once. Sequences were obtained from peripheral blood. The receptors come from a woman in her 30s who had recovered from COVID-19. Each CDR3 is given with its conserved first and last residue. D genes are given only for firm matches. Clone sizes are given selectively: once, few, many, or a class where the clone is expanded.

cdr3_nt: TGTGCCAGCAGCCTAACCTGGACTAGCGGTTTCACAGATACGCAGTATTTT; cdr3_aa: CASSLTWTSGFTDTQYF; j_call: TRBJ2-3; d_call: TRBD2; clone_size: .; v_call: TRBV9
cdr3_nt: TGTGCCAGCAGCTTAGACAGGGGGAAGGTAGATGGCTACACCTTC; cdr3_aa: CASSLDRGKVDGYTF; j_call: TRBJ1-2; d_call: TRBD1; clone_size: .; v_call: TRBV13
cdr3_nt: TGTGCCAGCAGCCAAGACGGAGGACAGGGGGATACTGAAGCTTTCTTT; cdr3_aa: CASSQDGGQGDTEAFF; j_call: TRBJ1-1; d_call: TRBD1; clone_size: .; v_call: TRBV14
cdr3_nt: TGTGCCAGCAGCCAAGACCCAAGCGGCGGCCTAGGGACCCAGTACTTC; cdr3_aa: CASSQDPSGGLGTQYF; j_call: TRBJ2-5; d_call: .; clone_size: .; v_call: TRBV3-1/TRBV3-2
cdr3_nt: TGTGCCAGCAGCTCCGGGAAAGCCGGGCAGTACTTC; cdr3_aa: CASSSGKAGQYF; j_call: TRBJ2-7; d_call: .; clone_size: .; v_call: TRBV11-2
cdr3_nt: TGCGCCAGCAGCCTCATCGGACTAGCGGGGGAAGAGCAGTACTTC; cdr3_aa: CASSLIGLAGEEQYF; j_call: TRBJ2-7; d_call: TRBD2; clone_size: .; v_call: TRBV4-3
cdr3_nt: TGTGCCAGCAGCAAAGTGGGCAGTGTTAGCTCCTACGAGCAGTACTTC; cdr3_aa: CASSKVGSVSSYEQYF; j_call: TRBJ2-7; d_call: .; clone_size: .; v_call: TRBV21-1
cdr3_nt: TGTGCCAGCAGGGGAGCTAGCCAAGAGACCCAGTACTTC; cdr3_aa: CASRGASQETQYF; j_call: TRBJ2-5; d_call: .; clone_size: .; v_call: TRBV25-1
cdr3_nt: TGTGCCAGTCAAGGTACCAGGCGAAACACCGGGGAGCTGTTTTTT; cdr3_aa: CASQGTRRNTGELFF; j_call: TRBJ2-2; d_call: .; clone_size: .; v_call: TRBV7-3
cdr3_nt: TGTGCCAGCCGCGAGGGCGGTGCGAACACTGAAGCTTTCTTT; cdr3_aa: CASREGGANTEAFF; j_call: TRBJ1-1; d_call: .; clone_size: .; v_call: TRBV7-9
cdr3_nt: TGTGCCAGAGGGCGAGGGTGGTACGAGCAGTACTTC; cdr3_aa: CARGRGWYEQYF; j_call: TRBJ2-7; d_call: .; clone_size: .; v_call: TRBV7-3
cdr3_nt: TGTGCCAGCAGTGGACGGGAAAACACCATATATTTT; cdr3_aa: CASSGRENTIYF; j_call: TRBJ1-3; d_call: .; clone_size: .; v_call: TRBV9
cdr3_nt: TGTGCCAGCAGCTCCTGGGGGGGGAACACTGAAGCTTTCTTT; cdr3_aa: CASSSWGGNTEAFF; j_call: TRBJ1-1; d_call: .; clone_size: .; v_call: TRBV5-4
cdr3_nt: TGTGCCAGCAGCCAAGAGGGGCGTCGGGGGACGCAGTACTTC; cdr3_aa: CASSQEGRRGTQYF; j_call: TRBJ2-7; d_call: .; clone_size: .; v_call: TRBV3-1/TRBV3-2
cdr3_nt: TGTGCCAGCAGTAACCGGGACAAAGCGCTCGAGCAGTACTTC; cdr3_aa: CASSNRDKALEQYF; j_call: TRBJ2-7; d_call: .; clone_size: .; v_call: TRBV27
cdr3_nt: TGCGCCAGCAGCTTTGGTCTAGCGGGGTACAATGAGCAGTTCTTC; cdr3_aa: CASSFGLAGYNEQFF; j_call: TRBJ2-1; d_call: TRBD2; clone_size: .; v_call: TRBV5-1
cdr3_nt: TGTGCCAGCAGCCCGGGACAGGGTGTCACTCAGCCCCAGCATTTT; cdr3_aa: CASSPGQGVTQPQHF; j_call: TRBJ1-5; d_call: TRBD1; clone_size: .; v_call: TRBV5-8
cdr3_nt: TGTGCCAGCAGCGCCTTCGGGACTAGACAGGAGACCCAGTACTTC; cdr3_aa: CASSAFGTRQETQYF; j_call: TRBJ2-5; d_call: TRBD2; clone_size: .; v_call: TRBV9
cdr3_nt: TGTGCCACCAGCAGAGTTGTGGGGGGGACCTACGAGCAGTACTTC; cdr3_aa: CATSRVVGGTYEQYF; j_call: TRBJ2-7; d_call: TRBD2; clone_size: .; v_call: TRBV15
cdr3_nt: TGCGCCAGCAGCTTGCACAGGGGCAACTCCTACGAGCAGTACTTC; cdr3_aa: CASSLHRGNSYEQYF; j_call: TRBJ2-7; d_call: TRBD1; clone_size: .; v_call: TRBV5-1
cdr3_nt: TGCGCCAGCAGTCAATCTTCTTCCAGGGGCCACGAGCAGTACTTC; cdr3_aa: CASSQSSSRGHEQYF; j_call: TRBJ2-7; d_call: .; clone_size: .; v_call: TRBV23-1
cdr3_nt: TGTGCCAGCAGCCAAGTGCCAGGGCCAGGAAACACCATATATTTT; cdr3_aa: CASSQVPGPGNTIYF; j_call: TRBJ1-3; d_call: .; clone_size: .; v_call: TRBV4-2
cdr3_nt: TGTGCCAGCAGCCTGGACAGGGGTCAATCACCCCTCCACTTT; cdr3_aa: CASSLDRGQSPLHF; j_call: TRBJ1-6; d_call: TRBD1; clone_size: .; v_call: TRBV7-2
cdr3_nt: TGTGCCATCAGTGCGGACAGGGCATCGGGGACTGAAGCTTTCTTT; cdr3_aa: CAISADRASGTEAFF; j_call: TRBJ1-1; d_call: TRBD1; clone_size: .; v_call: TRBV10-3
cdr3_nt: TGCGCCAGCAGTCCCCTTCAGGGATTTGAGTACAATGAGCAGTTCTTC; cdr3_aa: CASSPLQGFEYNEQFF; j_call: TRBJ2-1; d_call: .; clone_size: .; v_call: TRBV5-1
cdr3_nt: TGTGCCAGCACCCCACCGGGCACAGATACGCAGTATTTT; cdr3_aa: CASTPPGTDTQYF; j_call: TRBJ2-3; d_call: .; clone_size: once; v_call: TRBV6-5
cdr3_nt: TGTGCCAGCAGCTTATACAGGGACGCTGAAGCTTTCTTT; cdr3_aa: CASSLYRDAEAFF; j_call: TRBJ1-1; d_call: .; clone_size: few; v_call: TRBV7-2
cdr3_nt: TGTGCCAGCAGCCAAGGACAGGGAAAAGGAAACACCATATATTTT; cdr3_aa: CASSQGQGKGNTIYF; j_call: TRBJ1-3; d_call: TRBD1; clone_size: few; v_call: TRBV16
cdr3_nt: TGTGCCAGCAGCGTGGGGGGGGCCAATCAGCCCCAGCATTTT; cdr3_aa: CASSVGGANQPQHF; j_call: TRBJ1-5; d_call: .; clone_size: .; v_call: TRBV9
cdr3_nt: TGTGCCAGCAGAGCCCAAGACAGGGGCGATTTGGAGACCCAGTACTTC; cdr3_aa: CASRAQDRGDLETQYF; j_call: TRBJ2-5; d_call: TRBD1; clone_size: .; v_call: TRBV2
cdr3_nt: TGTGCCACCAGTGATCACACAGACATTAGCGGGGGGTCGAGCTCTGGGGCCAACGTCCTGACTTTC; cdr3_aa: CATSDHTDISGGSSSGANVLTF; j_call: TRBJ2-6; d_call: TRBD2; clone_size: .; v_call: TRBV24-1
cdr3_nt: TGCGCCAGCGGGACTAGCGGGGATGTAGATACGCAGTATTTT; cdr3_aa: CASGTSGDVDTQYF; j_call: TRBJ2-3; d_call: TRBD2; clone_size: .; v_call: TRBV10-1
cdr3_nt: TGTGCCAGCAGCTGGGGACAGGGGGCTGTCGGGGAGCTGTTTTTT; cdr3_aa: CASSWGQGAVGELFF; j_call: TRBJ2-2; d_call: TRBD1; clone_size: few; v_call: TRBV5-5
cdr3_nt: TGTGCCAGCAGCCCCCGTGGAGGGGCTAACTATGGCTACACCTTC; cdr3_aa: CASSPRGGANYGYTF; j_call: TRBJ1-2; d_call: .; clone_size: .; v_call: TRBV9
cdr3_nt: TGTGCCAGCTCACCCCCCCGGGGAGAGACCCAGTACTTC; cdr3_aa: CASSPPRGETQYF; j_call: TRBJ2-5; d_call: .; clone_size: .; v_call: TRBV18
cdr3_nt: TGTGCCAGCAGCTCCCCCCCGGGGGACACTGAAGCTTTCTTT; cdr3_aa: CASSSPPGDTEAFF; j_call: TRBJ1-1; d_call: .; clone_size: .; v_call: TRBV7-9
cdr3_nt: TGTGCCAGCAGTTACTCGAGAGGGGGCGGCTACACCTTC; cdr3_aa: CASSYSRGGGYTF; j_call: TRBJ1-2; d_call: TRBD1; clone_size: .; v_call: TRBV6-5
cdr3_nt: TGCGCCAGCAGCTTGGTCGGACACAACACTGAAGCTTTCTTT; cdr3_aa: CASSLVGHNTEAFF; j_call: TRBJ1-1; d_call: .; clone_size: .; v_call: TRBV5-1
cdr3_nt: TGTGCCAGCAGCTTAGGGAACAGGCTGGGGGGGCTCAATGAGCAGTTCTTC; cdr3_aa: CASSLGNRLGGLNEQFF; j_call: TRBJ2-1; d_call: .; clone_size: .; v_call: TRBV7-9
cdr3_nt: TGCGCCAGCAGCCAGTTAAATCTGATAGCCCAAGATACGCAGTATTTT; cdr3_aa: CASSQLNLIAQDTQYF; j_call: TRBJ2-3; d_call: .; clone_size: .; v_call: TRBV4-1
cdr3_nt: TGTGCCAGCAGCCGGCTACAGGGGGCCCACACCATATATTTT; cdr3_aa: CASSRLQGAHTIYF; j_call: TRBJ1-3; d_call: TRBD1; clone_size: .; v_call: TRBV7-9
cdr3_nt: TGCGCCAGCAGCGAGGGACAGGGCAATCAGCCCCAGCATTTT; cdr3_aa: CASSEGQGNQPQHF; j_call: TRBJ1-5; d_call: TRBD1; clone_size: .; v_call: TRBV5-1
cdr3_nt: TGTGCTAGTGGGCAGACAGGGGTTCCTGGAAACACCATATATTTT; cdr3_aa: CASGQTGVPGNTIYF; j_call: TRBJ1-3; d_call: TRBD1; clone_size: .; v_call: TRBV12-5
cdr3_nt: TGTGCCAGCAGCGACGGACAGGGGCCTTACGAGCAGTACTTC; cdr3_aa: CASSDGQGPYEQYF; j_call: TRBJ2-7; d_call: TRBD1; clone_size: .; v_call: TRBV28
cdr3_nt: TGTGCCAGCAGCGTAGGCGGTAACACCTACGAGCAGTACTTC; cdr3_aa: CASSVGGNTYEQYF; j_call: TRBJ2-7; d_call: .; clone_size: .; v_call: TRBV9
cdr3_nt: TGCGCCAGCAGTCTCAGGGTCGGGGACAGGAGGACGCGGGTGACCCAGTACTTC; cdr3_aa: CASSLRVGDRRTRVTQYF; j_call: TRBJ2-5; d_call: TRBD1; clone_size: .; v_call: TRBV10-1
cdr3_nt: TGTGCCAGCAGCCTTATAATAGGGGCTGCATCACCCCTCCACTTT; cdr3_aa: CASSLIIGAASPLHF; j_call: TRBJ1-6; d_call: .; clone_size: few; v_call: TRBV16
cdr3_nt: TGTGCCAGCAGTTCCCAGGGCAACAGGGGAGATACGCAGTATTTT; cdr3_aa: CASSSQGNRGDTQYF; j_call: TRBJ2-3; d_call: TRBD1; clone_size: .; v_call: TRBV27
cdr3_nt: TGTGCCAGCAGTTCCGCCGGACTAGCGGACTACAATGAGCAGTTCTTC; cdr3_aa: CASSSAGLADYNEQFF; j_call: TRBJ2-1; d_call: TRBD2; clone_size: .; v_call: TRBV6-5
cdr3_nt: TGTGCCAGCAGCTTCTCTGGAAACACCATATATTTT; cdr3_aa: CASSFSGNTIYF; j_call: TRBJ1-3; d_call: .; clone_size: .; v_call: TRBV12-3/TRBV12-4
cdr3_nt: TGCAGTGCTGGGACAGGCAATGAGCAGTTCTTC; cdr3_aa: CSAGTGNEQFF; j_call: TRBJ2-1; d_call: TRBD1; clone_size: few; v_call: TRBV20-1
cdr3_nt: TGTGCCAGCAGCAAGGGGACAATCACCGGGGAGCTGTTTTTT; cdr3_aa: CASSKGTITGELFF; j_call: TRBJ2-2; d_call: .; clone_size: .; v_call: TRBV5-5
cdr3_nt: TGTGCTAGTGGTCCTGACAGGGGGGGACTTAATGAGCAGTTCTTC; cdr3_aa: CASGPDRGGLNEQFF; j_call: TRBJ2-1; d_call: TRBD1; clone_size: .; v_call: TRBV12-5
cdr3_nt: TGCGCCAGCAGTCCGACTAGCGGGTTGTACGAGCAGTACTTC; cdr3_aa: CASSPTSGLYEQYF; j_call: TRBJ2-7; d_call: TRBD2; clone_size: once; v_call: TRBV10-1
cdr3_nt: TGTGCCAGCAGCTTGGTGGGGGGGATGAACACTGAAGCTTTCTTT; cdr3_aa: CASSLVGGMNTEAFF; j_call: TRBJ1-1; d_call: .; clone_size: once; v_call: TRBV5-4